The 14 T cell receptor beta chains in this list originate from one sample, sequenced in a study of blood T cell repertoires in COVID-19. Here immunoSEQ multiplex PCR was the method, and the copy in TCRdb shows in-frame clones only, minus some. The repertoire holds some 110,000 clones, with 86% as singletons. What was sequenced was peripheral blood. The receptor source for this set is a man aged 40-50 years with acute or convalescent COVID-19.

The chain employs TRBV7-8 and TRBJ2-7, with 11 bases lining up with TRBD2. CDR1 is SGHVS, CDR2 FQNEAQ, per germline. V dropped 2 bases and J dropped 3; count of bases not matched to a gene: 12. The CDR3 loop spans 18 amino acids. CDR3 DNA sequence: TGTGCCAGCAGCTTACGCGAACTAGCGGGAGCTCTCCGCTACGAGCAGTACTTC. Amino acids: CASSLRELAGALRYEQYF. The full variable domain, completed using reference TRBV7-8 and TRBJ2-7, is GAGVSQSPRYKVAKRGQDVALRCDPISGHVSLFWYQQALGQGPEFLTYFQNEAQLDKSGLPSDRFFAERPEGSVSTLKIQRTQQEDSAVYLCASSLRELAGALRYEQYFGPGTRLTVT.

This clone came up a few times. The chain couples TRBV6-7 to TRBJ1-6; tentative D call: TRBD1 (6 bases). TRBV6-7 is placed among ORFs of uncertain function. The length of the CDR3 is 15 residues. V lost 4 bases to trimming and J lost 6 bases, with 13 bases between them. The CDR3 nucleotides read TGTGCCAGCAGTTCTGGACAGATGATTAATTCACCCCTCCACTTT. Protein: CASSSGQMINSPLHF.

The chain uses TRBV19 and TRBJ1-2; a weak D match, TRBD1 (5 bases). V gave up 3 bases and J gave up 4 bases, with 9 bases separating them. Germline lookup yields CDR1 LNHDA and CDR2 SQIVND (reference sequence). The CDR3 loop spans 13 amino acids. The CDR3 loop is CASSMGQTYGYTF. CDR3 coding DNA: TGTGCCAGTAGTATGGGGCAGACCTATGGCTACACCTTC. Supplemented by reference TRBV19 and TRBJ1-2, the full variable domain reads DGGITQSPKYLFRKEGQNVTLSCEQNLNHDAMYWYRQDPGQGLRLIYYSQIVNDFQKGDIAEGYSVSREKKESFPLTVTSAQKNPTAFYLCASSMGQTYGYTFGSGTRLTVV.

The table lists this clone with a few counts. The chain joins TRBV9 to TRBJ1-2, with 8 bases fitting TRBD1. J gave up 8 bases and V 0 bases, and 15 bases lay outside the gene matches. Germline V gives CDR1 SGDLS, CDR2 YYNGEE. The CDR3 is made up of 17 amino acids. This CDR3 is CASSVANRMDRDGGYTF. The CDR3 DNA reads TGTGCCAGCAGCGTAGCGAATCGAATGGACAGGGATGGCGGCTACACCTTC. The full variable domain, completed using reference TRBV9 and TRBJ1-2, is DSGVTQTPKHLITATGQRVTLRCSPRSGDLSVYWYQQSLDQGLQFLIQYYNGEERAKGNILERFSAQQFPDLHSELNLSSLELGDSALYFCASSVANRMDRDGGYTFGSGTRLTVV.

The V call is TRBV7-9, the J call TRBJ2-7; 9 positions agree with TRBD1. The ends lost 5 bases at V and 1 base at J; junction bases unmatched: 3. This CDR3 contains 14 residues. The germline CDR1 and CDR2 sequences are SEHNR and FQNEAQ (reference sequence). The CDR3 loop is CASSPTGGSYEQYF. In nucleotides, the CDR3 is TGTGCCAGCAGCCCGACAGGGGGGTCCTACGAGCAGTACTTC.

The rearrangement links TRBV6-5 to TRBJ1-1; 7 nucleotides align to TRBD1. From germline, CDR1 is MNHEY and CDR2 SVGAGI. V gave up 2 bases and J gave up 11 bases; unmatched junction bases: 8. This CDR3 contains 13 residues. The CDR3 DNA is TGTGCCAGCAGTTACGCAGGGGGGACGAGCGCTTTCTTT. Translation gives CASSYAGGTSAFF.

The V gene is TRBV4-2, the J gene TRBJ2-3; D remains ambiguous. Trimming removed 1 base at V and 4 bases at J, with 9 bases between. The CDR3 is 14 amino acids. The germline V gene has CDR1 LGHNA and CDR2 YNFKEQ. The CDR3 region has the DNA TGTGCCAGCAGCCAAGGGGTACTATCAGATACGCAGTATTTT. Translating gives CASSQGVLSDTQYF.

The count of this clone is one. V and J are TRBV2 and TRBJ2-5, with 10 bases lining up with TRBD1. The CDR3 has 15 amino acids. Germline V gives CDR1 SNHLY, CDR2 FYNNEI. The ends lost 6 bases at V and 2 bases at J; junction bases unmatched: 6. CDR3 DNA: TGTGCCAGCAGCGGCGGACAGGGGGATCAAGAGACCCAGTACTTC. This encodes CASSGGQGDQETQYF. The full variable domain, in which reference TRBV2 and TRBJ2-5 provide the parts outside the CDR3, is EPEVTQTPSHQVTQMGQEVILRCVPISNHLYFYWYRQILGQKVEFLVSFYNNEISEKSEIFDDQFSVERPDGSNFTLKIRSTKLEDSAMYFCASSGGQGDQETQYFGPGTRLLVL.

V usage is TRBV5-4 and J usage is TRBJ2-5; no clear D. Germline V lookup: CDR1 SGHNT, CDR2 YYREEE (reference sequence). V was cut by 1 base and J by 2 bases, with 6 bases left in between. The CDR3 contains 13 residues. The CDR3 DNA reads TGTGCCAGCAGCTTGATCCGGCAAGAGACCCAGTACTTC. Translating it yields CASSLIRQETQYF.

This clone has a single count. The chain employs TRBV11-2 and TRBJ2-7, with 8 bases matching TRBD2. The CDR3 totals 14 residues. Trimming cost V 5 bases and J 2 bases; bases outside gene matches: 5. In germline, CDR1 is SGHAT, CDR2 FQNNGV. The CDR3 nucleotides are TGTGCCAGCAGCCCACCGGGACTAGCCTACGAGCAGTACTTC. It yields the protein CASSPPGLAYEQYF. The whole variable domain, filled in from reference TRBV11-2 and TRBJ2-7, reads EAGVAQSPRYKIIEKRQSVAFWCNPISGHATLYWYQQILGQGPKLLIQFQNNGVVDDSQLPKDRFSAERLKGVDSTLKIQPAKLEDSAVYLCASSPPGLAYEQYFGPGTRLTVT.

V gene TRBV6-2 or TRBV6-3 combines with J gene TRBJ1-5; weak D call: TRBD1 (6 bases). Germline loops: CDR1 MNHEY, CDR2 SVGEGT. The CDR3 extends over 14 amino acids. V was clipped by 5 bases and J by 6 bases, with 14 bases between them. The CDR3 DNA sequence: TGTGCCAGCAGTGGACAGCTCCTCGGTCAGCCCCAGCATTTT. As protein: CASSGQLLGQPQHF.

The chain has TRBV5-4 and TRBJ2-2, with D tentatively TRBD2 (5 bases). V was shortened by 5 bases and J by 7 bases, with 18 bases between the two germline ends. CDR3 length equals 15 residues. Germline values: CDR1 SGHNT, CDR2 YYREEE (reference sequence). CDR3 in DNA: TGTGCCAGCAGTTCGGCCCTCGGGGAAGGCGGGGAGCTGTTTTTT. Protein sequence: CASSSALGEGGELFF. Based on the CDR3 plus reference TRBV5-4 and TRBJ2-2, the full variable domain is ETGVTQSPTHLIKTRGQQVTLRCSSQSGHNTVSWYQQALGQGPQFIFQYYREEENGRGNFPPRFSGLQFPNYSSELNVNALELDDSALYLCASSSALGEGGELFFGEGSRLTVL.

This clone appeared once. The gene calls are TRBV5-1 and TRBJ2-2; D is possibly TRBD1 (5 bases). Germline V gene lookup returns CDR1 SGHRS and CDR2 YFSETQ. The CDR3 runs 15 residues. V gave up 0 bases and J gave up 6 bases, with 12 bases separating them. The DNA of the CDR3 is TGCGCCAGCAGCTTGGATAGGGGTTCGGCCGGGGAGCTGTTTTTT. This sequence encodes CASSLDRGSAGELFF.

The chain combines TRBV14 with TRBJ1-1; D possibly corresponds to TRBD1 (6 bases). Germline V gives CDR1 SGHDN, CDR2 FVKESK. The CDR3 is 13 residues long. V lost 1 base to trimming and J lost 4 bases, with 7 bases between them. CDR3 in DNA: TGTGCCAGCAGCCAAGCAGGGGTCACTGAAGCTTTCTTT. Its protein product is CASSQAGVTEAFF. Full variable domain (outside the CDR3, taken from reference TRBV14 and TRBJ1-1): EAGVTQFPSHSVIEKGQTVTLRCDPISGHDNLYWYRRVMGKEIKFLLHFVKESKQDESGMPNNRFLAERTGGTYSTLKVQPAELEDSGVYFCASSQAGVTEAFFGQGTRLTVV.